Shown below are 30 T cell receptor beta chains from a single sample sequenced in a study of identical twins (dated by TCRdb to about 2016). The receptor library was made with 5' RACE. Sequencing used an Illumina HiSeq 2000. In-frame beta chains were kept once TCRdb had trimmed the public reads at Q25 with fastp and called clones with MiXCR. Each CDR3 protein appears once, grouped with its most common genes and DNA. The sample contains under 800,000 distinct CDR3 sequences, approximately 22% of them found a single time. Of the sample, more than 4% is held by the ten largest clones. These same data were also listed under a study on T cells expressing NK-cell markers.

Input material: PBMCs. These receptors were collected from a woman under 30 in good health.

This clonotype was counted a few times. CDR3 sequence: CSAPDRAHGEQYF. The CDR3 bases are TGCAGTGCTCCCGACCGGGCCCACGGGGAGCAGTACTTC. V and J are TRBV20-1 and TRBJ2-7; D is unclear. The CDR3 covers 13 residues. Between the trimmed V and J ends, which lost 5 bases and 7 bases, there was a span of 18 bases. Germline loops: CDR1 DFQATT, CDR2 SNEGSKA (reference sequence).

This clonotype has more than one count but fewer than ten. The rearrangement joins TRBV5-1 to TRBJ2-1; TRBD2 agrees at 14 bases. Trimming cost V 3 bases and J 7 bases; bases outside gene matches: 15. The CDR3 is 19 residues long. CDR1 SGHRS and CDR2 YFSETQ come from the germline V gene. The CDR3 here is CASSSPGLAGVGPSNEQFF. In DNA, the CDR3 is TGCGCCAGCAGCTCACCGGGACTAGCGGGAGTCGGGCCTTCAAATGAGCAGTTCTTC.

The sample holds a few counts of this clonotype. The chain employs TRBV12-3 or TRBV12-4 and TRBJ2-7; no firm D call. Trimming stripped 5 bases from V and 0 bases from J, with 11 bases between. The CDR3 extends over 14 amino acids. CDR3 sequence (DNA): TGTGCCAGCAGTCCCGCGTTATCCTCCTACGAGCAGTACTTC. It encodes CASSPALSSYEQYF.

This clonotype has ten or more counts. CDR3 DNA sequence: TGTGCCAGCAACCCCCGGGACCCGTACTCGGGCGGGGAGCTGTTTTTT. Its translation: CASNPRDPYSGGELFF. The chain links TRBV7-8 to TRBJ2-2, with D perhaps being TRBD1 or TRBD2 (5 bases each). Trimming stripped 7 bases from V and 7 bases from J, with 22 bases between. The germline V gene has CDR1 SGHVS and CDR2 FQNEAQ. This CDR3 spans 16 amino acids.

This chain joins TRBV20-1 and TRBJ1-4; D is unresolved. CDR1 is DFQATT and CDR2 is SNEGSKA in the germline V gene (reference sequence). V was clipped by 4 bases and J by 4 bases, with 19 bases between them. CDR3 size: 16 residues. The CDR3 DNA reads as TGCAGTGCTACGGTGTCTCCGACGAGGAATAATGAAAAACTGTTTTTT. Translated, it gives CSATVSPTRNNEKLFF.

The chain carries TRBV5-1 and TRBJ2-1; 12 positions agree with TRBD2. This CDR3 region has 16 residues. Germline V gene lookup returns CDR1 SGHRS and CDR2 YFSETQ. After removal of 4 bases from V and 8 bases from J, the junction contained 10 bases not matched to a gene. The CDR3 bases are TGCGCCAGCAGCGCCTTGCTAGCGGGAGGGCCCGATGAGCAGTTCTTC. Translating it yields CASSALLAGGPDEQFF.

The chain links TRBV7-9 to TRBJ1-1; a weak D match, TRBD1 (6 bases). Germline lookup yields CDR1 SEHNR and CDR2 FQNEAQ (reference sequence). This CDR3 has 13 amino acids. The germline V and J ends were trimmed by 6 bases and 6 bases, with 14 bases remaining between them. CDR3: CASSLQGMAEAFF. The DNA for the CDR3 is TGTGCCAGCAGTCTACAGGGTATGGCTGAAGCTTTCTTT.

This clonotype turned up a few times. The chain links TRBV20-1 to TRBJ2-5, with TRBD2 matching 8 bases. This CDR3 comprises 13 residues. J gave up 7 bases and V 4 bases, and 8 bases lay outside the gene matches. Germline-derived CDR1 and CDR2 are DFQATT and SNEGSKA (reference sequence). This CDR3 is CSAMGSGKGTQYF. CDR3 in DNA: TGCAGTGCTATGGGTAGCGGGAAGGGGACCCAGTACTTC.

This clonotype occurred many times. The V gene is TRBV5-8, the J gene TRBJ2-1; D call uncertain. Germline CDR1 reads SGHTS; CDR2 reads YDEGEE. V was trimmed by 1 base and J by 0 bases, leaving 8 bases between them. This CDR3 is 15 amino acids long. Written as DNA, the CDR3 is TGTGCCAGCAGCTTGAATCCGAGCTCCTACAATGAGCAGTTCTTC. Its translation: CASSLNPSSYNEQFF.

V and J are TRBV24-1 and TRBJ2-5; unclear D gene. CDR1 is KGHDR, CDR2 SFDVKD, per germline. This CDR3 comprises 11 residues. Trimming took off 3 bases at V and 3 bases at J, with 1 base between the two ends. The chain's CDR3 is CATSDEETQYF. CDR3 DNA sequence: TGTGCCACCAGTGATGAAGAGACCCAGTACTTC.

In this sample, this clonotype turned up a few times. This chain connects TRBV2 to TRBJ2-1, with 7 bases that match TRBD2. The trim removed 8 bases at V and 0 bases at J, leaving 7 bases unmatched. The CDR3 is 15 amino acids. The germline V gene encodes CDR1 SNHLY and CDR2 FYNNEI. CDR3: CASLPRGISYNEQFF. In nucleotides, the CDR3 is TGTGCCAGCCTCCCGCGGGGGATCTCCTACAATGAGCAGTTCTTC.

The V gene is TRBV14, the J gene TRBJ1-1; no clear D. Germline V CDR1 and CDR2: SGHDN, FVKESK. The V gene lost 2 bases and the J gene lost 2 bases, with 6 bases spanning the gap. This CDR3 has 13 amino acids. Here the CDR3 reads CASSQQLNTEAFF. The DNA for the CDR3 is TGTGCCAGCAGCCAACAGTTAAACACTGAAGCTTTCTTT.

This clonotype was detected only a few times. Here the CDR3 reads CSVKILLTDTQYF. CDR3 nucleotide sequence: TGCAGCGTGAAAATACTCCTCACAGATACGCAGTATTTT. This chain links TRBV29-1 with TRBJ2-3; no definite D call. The CDR3 totals 13 residues. CDR1 and CDR2 from the germline V gene are SQVTM and ANQGSEA. Trimming took off 6 bases at V and 2 bases at J, with 12 bases between the two ends.

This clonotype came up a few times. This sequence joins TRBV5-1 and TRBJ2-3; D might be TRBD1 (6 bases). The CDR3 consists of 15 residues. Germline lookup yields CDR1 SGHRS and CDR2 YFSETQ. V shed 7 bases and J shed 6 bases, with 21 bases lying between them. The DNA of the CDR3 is TGCGCCAGCGCGCCCCTGACTTCCCAGGGGGATACGCAGTATTTT. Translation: CASAPLTSQGDTQYF.

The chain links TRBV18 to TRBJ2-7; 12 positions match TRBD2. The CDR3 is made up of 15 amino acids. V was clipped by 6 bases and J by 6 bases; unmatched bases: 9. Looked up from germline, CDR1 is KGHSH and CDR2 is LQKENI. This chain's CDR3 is CASSLTLAGGGEQYF. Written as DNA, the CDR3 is TGTGCCAGCTCCCTAACCCTAGCGGGAGGGGGCGAGCAGTACTTC.

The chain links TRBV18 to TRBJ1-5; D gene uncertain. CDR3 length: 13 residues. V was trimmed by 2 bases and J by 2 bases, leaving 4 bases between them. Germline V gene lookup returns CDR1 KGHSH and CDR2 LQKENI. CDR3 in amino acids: CASSPSGNQPQHF. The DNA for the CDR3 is TGTGCCAGCTCACCATCCGGCAATCAGCCCCAGCATTTT.

The CDR3 is CATSDPRGKTSGSRSYNEQFF. The CDR3, as DNA: TGTGCCACCAGTGACCCTAGAGGAAAGACTAGCGGGAGTAGGTCCTACAATGAGCAGTTCTTC. This chain links TRBV24-1 with TRBJ2-1; 12 positions match TRBD2. Unmatched junction bases numbered 16, after V lost 4 bases and J lost 1 base. CDR3 size: 21 residues. Germline V gene sequence: CDR1 KGHDR, CDR2 SFDVKD.

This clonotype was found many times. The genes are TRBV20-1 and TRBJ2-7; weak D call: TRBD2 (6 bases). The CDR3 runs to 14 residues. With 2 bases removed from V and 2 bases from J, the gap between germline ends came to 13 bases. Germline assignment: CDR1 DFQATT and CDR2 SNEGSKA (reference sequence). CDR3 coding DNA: TGCAGTGCTAGAAAGGGCGGAGGGGCCTACGAGCAGTACTTC. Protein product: CSARKGGGAYEQYF.

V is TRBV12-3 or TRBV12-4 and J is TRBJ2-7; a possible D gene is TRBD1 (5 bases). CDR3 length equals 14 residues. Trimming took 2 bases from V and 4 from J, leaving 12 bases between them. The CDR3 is CASSLMARAYEQYF. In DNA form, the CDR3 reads TGTGCCAGCAGTTTAATGGCCAGGGCGTACGAGCAGTACTTC.

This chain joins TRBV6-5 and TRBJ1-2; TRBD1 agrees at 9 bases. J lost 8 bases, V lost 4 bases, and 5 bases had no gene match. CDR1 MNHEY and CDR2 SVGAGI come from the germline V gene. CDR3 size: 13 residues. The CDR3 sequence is CASSSLDRGGYTF. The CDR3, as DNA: TGTGCCAGCAGTTCTCTGGACAGGGGAGGCTACACCTTC.

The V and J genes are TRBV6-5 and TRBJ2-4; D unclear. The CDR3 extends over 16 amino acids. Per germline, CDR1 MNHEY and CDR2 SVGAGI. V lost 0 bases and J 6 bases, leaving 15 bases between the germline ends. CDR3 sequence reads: CASSYSGSGGGNIQYF. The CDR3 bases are TGTGCCAGCAGTTACTCTGGTTCAGGCGGCGGAAACATTCAGTACTTC.

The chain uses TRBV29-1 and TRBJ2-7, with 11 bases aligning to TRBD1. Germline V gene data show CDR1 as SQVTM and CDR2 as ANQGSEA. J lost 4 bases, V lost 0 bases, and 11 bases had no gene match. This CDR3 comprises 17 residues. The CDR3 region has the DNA TGCAGCGTTGAAGATCCGACCCGTGGGACAGGGGGGTACGAGCAGTACTTC. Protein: CSVEDPTRGTGGYEQYF.

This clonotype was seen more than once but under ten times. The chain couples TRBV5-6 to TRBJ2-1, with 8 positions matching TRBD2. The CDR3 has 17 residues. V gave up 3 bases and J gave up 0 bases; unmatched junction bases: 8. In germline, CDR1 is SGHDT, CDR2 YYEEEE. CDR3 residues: CASSSQKAGGSYNEQFF. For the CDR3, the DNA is TGTGCCAGCAGCTCCCAGAAGGCGGGGGGCTCCTACAATGAGCAGTTCTTC.

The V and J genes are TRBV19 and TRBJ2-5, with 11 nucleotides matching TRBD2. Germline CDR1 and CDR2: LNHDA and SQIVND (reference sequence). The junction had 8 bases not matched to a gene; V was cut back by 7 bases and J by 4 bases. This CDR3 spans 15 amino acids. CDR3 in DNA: TGTGCCAGTAATAGCGGGAGGGAAATCGGAGAGACCCAGTACTTC. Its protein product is CASNSGREIGETQYF.

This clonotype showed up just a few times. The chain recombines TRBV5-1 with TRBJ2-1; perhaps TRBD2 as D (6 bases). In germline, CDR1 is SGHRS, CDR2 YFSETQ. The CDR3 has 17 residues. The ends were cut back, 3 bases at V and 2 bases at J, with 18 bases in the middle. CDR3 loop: CASSWRPAGPAYNEQFF. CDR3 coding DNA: TGCGCCAGCAGCTGGAGGCCCGCGGGGCCGGCCTACAATGAGCAGTTCTTC.

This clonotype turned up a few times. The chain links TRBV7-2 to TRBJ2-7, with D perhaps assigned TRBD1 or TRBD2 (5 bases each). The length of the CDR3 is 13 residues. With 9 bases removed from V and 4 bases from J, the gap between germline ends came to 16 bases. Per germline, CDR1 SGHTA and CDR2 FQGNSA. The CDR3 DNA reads TGTGCCAGTACACGGGACGTAACATACGAGCAGTACTTC. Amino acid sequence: CASTRDVTYEQYF.

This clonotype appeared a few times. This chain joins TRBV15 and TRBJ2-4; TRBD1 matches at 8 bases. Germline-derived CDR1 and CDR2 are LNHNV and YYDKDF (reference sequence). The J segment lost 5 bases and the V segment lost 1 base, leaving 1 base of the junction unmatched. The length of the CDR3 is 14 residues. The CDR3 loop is CATSRGRGQNIQYF. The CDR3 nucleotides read TGTGCCACCAGCAGAGGCAGGGGGCAAAACATTCAGTACTTC.

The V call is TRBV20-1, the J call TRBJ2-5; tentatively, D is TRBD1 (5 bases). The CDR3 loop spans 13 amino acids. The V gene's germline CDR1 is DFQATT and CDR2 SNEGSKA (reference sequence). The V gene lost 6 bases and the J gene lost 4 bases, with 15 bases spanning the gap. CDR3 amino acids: CSAPSTVLETQYF. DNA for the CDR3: TGCAGTGCCCCTTCGACAGTACTAGAGACCCAGTACTTC.

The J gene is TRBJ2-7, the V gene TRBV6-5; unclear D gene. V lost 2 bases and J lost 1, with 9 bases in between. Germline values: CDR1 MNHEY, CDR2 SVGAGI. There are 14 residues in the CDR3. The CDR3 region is CASSYATGSYEQYF. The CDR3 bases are TGTGCCAGCAGTTACGCTACGGGTTCCTACGAGCAGTACTTC.

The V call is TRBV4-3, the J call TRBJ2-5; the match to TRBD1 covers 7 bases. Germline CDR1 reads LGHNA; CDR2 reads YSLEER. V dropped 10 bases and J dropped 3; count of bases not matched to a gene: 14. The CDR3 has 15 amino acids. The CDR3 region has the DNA TGCGCCACCCGCCAAGACAGGGCTTCGGAAGAGACCCAGTACTTC. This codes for CATRQDRASEETQYF.